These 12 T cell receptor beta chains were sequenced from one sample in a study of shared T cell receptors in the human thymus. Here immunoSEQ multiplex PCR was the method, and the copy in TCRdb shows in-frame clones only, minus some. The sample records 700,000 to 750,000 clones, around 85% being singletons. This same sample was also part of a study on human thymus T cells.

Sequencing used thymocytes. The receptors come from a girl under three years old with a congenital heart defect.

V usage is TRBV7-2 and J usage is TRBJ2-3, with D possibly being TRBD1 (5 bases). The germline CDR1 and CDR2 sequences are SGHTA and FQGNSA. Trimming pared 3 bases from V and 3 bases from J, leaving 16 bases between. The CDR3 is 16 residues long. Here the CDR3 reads CASSLGPGPRTDTQYF. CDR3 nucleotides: TGTGCCAGCAGCTTGGGCCCAGGGCCGCGGACAGATACGCAGTATTTT. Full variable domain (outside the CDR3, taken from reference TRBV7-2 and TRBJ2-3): GAGVSQSPSNKVTEKGKDVELRCDPISGHTALYWYRQSLGQGLEFLIYFQGNSAPDKSGLPSDRFSAERTGGSVSTLTIQRTQQEDSAVYLCASSLGPGPRTDTQYFGPGTRLTVL.

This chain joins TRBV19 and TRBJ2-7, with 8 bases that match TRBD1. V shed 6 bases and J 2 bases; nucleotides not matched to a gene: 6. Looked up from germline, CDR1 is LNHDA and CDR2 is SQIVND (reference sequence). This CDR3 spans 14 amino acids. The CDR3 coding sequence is TGTGCCAGTAGCTGGCAGGGGGCGGCCTACGAGCAGTACTTC. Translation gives CASSWQGAAYEQYF.

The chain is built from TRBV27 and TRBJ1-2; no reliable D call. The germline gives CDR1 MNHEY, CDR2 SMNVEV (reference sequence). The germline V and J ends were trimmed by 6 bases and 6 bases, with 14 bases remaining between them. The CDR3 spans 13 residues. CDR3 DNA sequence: TGTGCCAGCAGAAGATCGAGAGTTGATGGCTACACCTTC. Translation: CASRRSRVDGYTF.

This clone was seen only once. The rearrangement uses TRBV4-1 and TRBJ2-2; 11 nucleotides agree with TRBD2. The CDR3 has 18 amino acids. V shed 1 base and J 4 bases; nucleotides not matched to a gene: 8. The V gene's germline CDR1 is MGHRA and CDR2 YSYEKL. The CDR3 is CASSQVVLAGAPTGELFF. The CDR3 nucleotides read TGCGCCAGCAGCCAAGTCGTACTAGCGGGGGCCCCCACCGGGGAGCTGTTTTTT.

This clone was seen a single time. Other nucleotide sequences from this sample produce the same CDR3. In DNA form, the CDR3 reads TGTGCCAGTAGCCGAAGCGGGGGGCCCGGCCAAGAGACCCAGTACTTC. Translated, it gives CASSRSGGPGQETQYF. The chain uses TRBV5-6 and TRBJ2-5; 9 bases match TRBD2. This CDR3 has 16 residues. The trim removed 8 bases at V and 1 base at J, leaving 12 bases unmatched. The germline V gene has CDR1 SGHDT and CDR2 YYEEEE.

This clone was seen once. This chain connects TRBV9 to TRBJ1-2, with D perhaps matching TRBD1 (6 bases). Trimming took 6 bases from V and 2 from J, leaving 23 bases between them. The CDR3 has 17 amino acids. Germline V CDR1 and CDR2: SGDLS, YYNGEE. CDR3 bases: TGTGCCAGCACTCCATCTGACAGGCGATCCTTAAACTATGGCTACACCTTC. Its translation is CASTPSDRRSLNYGYTF. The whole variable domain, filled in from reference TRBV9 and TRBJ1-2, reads DSGVTQTPKHLITATGQRVTLRCSPRSGDLSVYWYQQSLDQGLQFLIQYYNGEERAKGNILERFSAQQFPDLHSELNLSSLELGDSALYFCASTPSDRRSLNYGYTFGSGTRLTVV.

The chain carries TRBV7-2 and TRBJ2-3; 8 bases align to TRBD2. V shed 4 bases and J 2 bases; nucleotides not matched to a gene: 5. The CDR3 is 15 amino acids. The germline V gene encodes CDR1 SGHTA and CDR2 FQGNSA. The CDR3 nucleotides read TGTGCCAGCAGCTGGGCGGGGGGCCCCACAGATACGCAGTATTTT. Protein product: CASSWAGGPTDTQYF.

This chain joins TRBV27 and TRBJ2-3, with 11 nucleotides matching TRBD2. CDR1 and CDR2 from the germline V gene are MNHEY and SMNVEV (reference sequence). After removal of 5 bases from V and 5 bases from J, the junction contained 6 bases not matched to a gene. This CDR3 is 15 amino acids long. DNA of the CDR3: TGTGCCAGCAGTCCTAGCGGGGGGCCGTTAGATACGCAGTATTTT. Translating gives CASSPSGGPLDTQYF.

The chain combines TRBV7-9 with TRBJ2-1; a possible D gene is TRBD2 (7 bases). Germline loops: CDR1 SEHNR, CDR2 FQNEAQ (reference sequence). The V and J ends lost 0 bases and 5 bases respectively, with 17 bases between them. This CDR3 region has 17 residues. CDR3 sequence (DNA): TGTGCCAGCAGCTTAGCAGTCGGGGGGCCTATACACAATGAGCAGTTCTTC. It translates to CASSLAVGGPIHNEQFF.

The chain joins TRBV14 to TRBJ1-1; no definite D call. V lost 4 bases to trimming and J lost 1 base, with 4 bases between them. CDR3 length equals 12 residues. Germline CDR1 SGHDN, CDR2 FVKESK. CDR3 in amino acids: CASSLKNTEAFF. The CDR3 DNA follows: TGTGCCAGCAGCCTAAAGAACACTGAAGCTTTCTTT.

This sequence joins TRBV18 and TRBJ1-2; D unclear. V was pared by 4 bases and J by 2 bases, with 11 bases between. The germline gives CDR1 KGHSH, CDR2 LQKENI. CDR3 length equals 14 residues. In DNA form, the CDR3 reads TGTGCCAGCTCACTGCAGAGGTCCAACTATGGCTACACCTTC. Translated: CASSLQRSNYGYTF. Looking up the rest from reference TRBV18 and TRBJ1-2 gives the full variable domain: NAGVMQNPRHLVRRRGQEARLRCSPMKGHSHVYWYRQLPEEGLKFMVYLQKENIIDESGMPKERFSAEFPKEGPSILRIQQVVRGDSAAYFCASSLQRSNYGYTFGSGTRLTVV.

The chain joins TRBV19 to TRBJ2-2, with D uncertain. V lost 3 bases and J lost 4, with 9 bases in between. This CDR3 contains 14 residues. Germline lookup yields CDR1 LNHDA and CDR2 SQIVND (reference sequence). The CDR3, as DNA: TGTGCCAGTAGTATCATGGCCAGCACCGGGGAGCTGTTTTTT. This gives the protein CASSIMASTGELFF. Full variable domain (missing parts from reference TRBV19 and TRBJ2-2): DGGITQSPKYLFRKEGQNVTLSCEQNLNHDAMYWYRQDPGQGLRLIYYSQIVNDFQKGDIAEGYSVSREKKESFPLTVTSAQKNPTAFYLCASSIMASTGELFFGEGSRLTVL.